These T cell receptor beta chains were read from a single sample in a study of CD8 T cells in ankylosing spondylitis. Via MiXCR, TCRdb re-called the 5' RACE reads, giving one row per CDR3 protein. The sample consists of 350,000 to 450,000 distinct CDR3 sequences, around 26% of them appearing once. Material: blood, either unsorted or a sorted T cell fraction (not recorded which). The receptors originated from a male donor with ankylosing spondylitis. Both conserved end residues are trimmed from each CDR3.

TRBJ2-1 13 TRBV15 ATSRDLYSYNEQF
TRBJ1-6 10 TRBV3-1 ASSQDNSPLH
TRBJ1-1 13 TRBV7-6 ASSTQNTGGTEAF
TRBJ2-1 12 TRBV7-9 ASSFREGQDEQF
TRBJ2-3 11 TRBV12-3/TRBV12-4 ASIPGQGGTQY
TRBJ1-1 11 TRBV27 ASSLSIDTEAF
TRBJ1-2 14 TRBV12-3/TRBV12-4 ASSFGQGITYYGYT
TRBJ2-5 13 TRBV24-1 ATSDSRTPGETQY
TRBJ1-5 12 TRBV7-9 ASGGATTGQPQH
TRBJ2-3 17 TRBV4-1 ASSQVGRTGLFGPDTQY
TRBJ2-1 13 TRBV3-1 ASSQDFLPYNEQF
TRBJ2-3 12 TRBV11-2 ASSLDRQAPAQY
TRBJ2-6 17 TRBV4-1 ASSPRLAGGTIGANVLT
TRBJ2-3 9 TRBV12-3/TRBV12-4 ASSFSPTQY
TRBJ1-2 10 TRBV10-3 AIRKGEGGYT
TRBJ2-2 15 TRBV10-3 AISESSPGGVNGELF
TRBJ2-5 14 TRBV30 ACQGITSGRRETQY
TRBJ2-1 13 TRBV5-1 ASSLALVSYNEQF
TRBJ2-4 13 TRBV11-3 ASSYELGAKNIQY
TRBJ2-5 11 TRBV11-3 ASSPSVQETQY
TRBJ2-1 14 TRBV5-1 ASSLGGLTSIDEQF
TRBJ1-1 13 TRBV7-2 ASSPRGSGGTEAF
TRBJ1-3 11 TRBV5-1 ASRDMPGNTIY
TRBJ1-1 11 TRBV14 ASSKGRNTEAF
TRBJ2-7 15 TRBV27 ASSPRSSGASSYEQY
TRBJ2-2 12 TRBV12-3/TRBV12-4 ASRQQQGAGELF
TRBJ2-3 13 TRBV7-2 ASSLIWSGTDTQY
TRBJ2-6 13 TRBV27 ASTLLLSGANVLT
TRBJ2-1 11 TRBV14 ATASGSYNEQF
TRBJ2-5 11 TRBV29-1 SVWGQYQETQY
TRBJ1-6 12 TRBV20-1 SSQLPANDSPLH
TRBJ2-1 13 TRBV5-4 ASSLTASLYNEQF
TRBJ1-1 17 TRBV5-1 ASSLAGGGPFSMNTEAF
TRBJ1-5 14 TRBV20-1 SARDRTGGSNQPQH
TRBJ1-1 12 TRBV7-9 ASSDKDRNTEAF
TRBJ2-3 12 TRBV7-2 ASSPGTSGDTQY
TRBJ1-4 14 TRBV5-1 ASSLGSTGGREKLF
TRBJ2-2 14 TRBV12-3/TRBV12-4 ASATSGGRNTGELF